This T cell receptor beta chain was recovered during a study of shared clonotypes between healthy human individuals. TCRdb's table, derived via immunoSEQ multiplex PCR, lists solely in-frame clones and lacks some. This sample carries more than 400,000 clones, more than 65% of them seen once, and the ten largest clones take roughly 13%. Germline values: CDR1 SGHVS, CDR2 FNYEAQ. V lost 5 bases, J lost 3 bases, and 11 bases lay in between. The CDR3 totals 13 residues. The sample comprised PBMCs. The sequence came from a woman aged 40 to 50 in good health. Some clones in this sample may be carry-over from other donors' samples. This chain uses TRBV7-6 with TRBJ2-7; no reliable D call. The CDR3 DNA follows: TGTGCCAGCAGCCCCCATTCGGGCTACGAGCAGTACTTC. Its translation: CASSPHSGYEQYF.